This T cell receptor beta chain came from a study of shared clonotypes between healthy human individuals. Free of recent acute infections or vaccinations, the donors were healthy HIV-negative adults. Donors, without exception, were Caucasian adults residing in Nashville, Tennessee. Original processing methods: ImmunoSEQ yielded junction-only sequences lacking quality scores, so filtering differed. The repertoire was sequenced with immunoSEQ multiplex PCR; TCRdb's copy has only in-frame clones and lacks some. V, J and clone size derive from that table, while D and trimming were established from the DNA sequence. Of 2 million or so clones listed, 90% to 95% are singletons. Trimming took 7 bases from V and 4 from J, leaving 9 bases between them. Germline V gene lookup returns CDR1 SEHNR and CDR2 FQNEAQ (reference sequence). The CDR3 is 12 amino acids.

This clonotype originated in a man aged 18 to 30 in good health. What was sequenced was naive CD4+ T cells sorted from blood. Sample subset: CD45RA+ positively selected. The genes are TRBV7-9 and TRBJ2-3; weak D call: TRBD1 (6 bases). The CDR3 loop reads CASTQGADTQYF. For the CDR3, the DNA is TGTGCCAGCACACAGGGAGCAGATACGCAGTATTTT. The full variable domain, rest sourced from reference TRBV7-9 and TRBJ2-3, is DTGVSQNPRHKITKRGQNVTFRCDPISEHNRLYWYRQTLGQGPEFLTYFQNEAQLEKSRLLSDRFSAERPKGSFSTLEIQRTEQGDSAMYLCASTQGADTQYFGPGTRLTVL.